This TCR beta chain derives from a study of T cells in Graves' hyperthyroidism and ophthalmopathy. Study-wide results and caveats: Onset of ophthalmopathy came a median approximately 6.9 months after the model predicted it. Blood also contained most expanded thyroid clonotypes above 0.001.

Amplification of TCR beta CDR3 regions used RNA as the template. The HTBI primer set drove a first-round RT-PCR of the TCR CDR3. A single record per CDR3 protein comes from TCRdb applying MiXCR to the multiplex PCR reads. This table has about 420,000 distinct CDR3 sequences, around 14% appearing once. Graves' hyperthyroidism without ophthalmopathy progression within 18 months was termed stable. Using around 10 ml of fresh peripheral blood, PBMCs were prepared. In its sample, this clonotype was seen many times. Its antigen is still unknown. The source material was blood. The clonotype originates from a woman under 30 with Graves' hyperthyroidism.

The CDR3 loop reads CASSSLPGGNVNEQFF. Written as DNA, the CDR3 is TGTGCCAGCAGCTCCCTCCCTGGGGGAAACGTCAATGAGCAGTTCTTC. The genes are TRBV5-6 and TRBJ2-1; D might be TRBD1 or TRBD2, each matching 5 bases. Trimming left V 3 bases short and J 6 bases short, with 19 bases between. The CDR3 loop spans 16 amino acids. CDR1 is SGHDT, CDR2 YYEEEE, per germline.